In its sample, the clone carrying this T cell receptor (beta chain) was seen many times. Its antigen remains unknown. The data originate from a study of T cells in Graves' hyperthyroidism and ophthalmopathy. The study, taken as a whole, reports: Patients with ophthalmopathy were separated from those with stable hyperthyroidism by a 13 V-J model.

Researchers took RNA transcripts and amplified the TCR beta CDR3 regions from them. First-round RT-PCR of the TCR CDR3 relied on the HTBI primer set. TCRdb re-called the multiplex PCR reads through MiXCR, storing one row per CDR3 protein. This sample has 450,000 to 700,000 distinct CDR3 sequences, with about 45% found just once. Exclusion of a patient resulted from uncontrolled infection, other autoimmune disease, pregnancy or lactation. Trimming removed 2 bases from V and 7 bases from J; junction bases left unmatched: 12. There are 18 residues in the CDR3. Germline lookup yields CDR1 MGHRA and CDR2 YSYEKL.

V is TRBV4-1 and J is TRBJ2-2, with TRBD2 identical over 11 bases. The sequencing sample was made of peripheral blood or thyroid tissue (not recorded which). This clonotype originated in an adult woman with Graves' disease, either hyperthyroidism or ophthalmopathy (not recorded which). The CDR3: CASSQQISGRAYGGELFF. The DNA of the CDR3 is TGCGCCAGCAGCCAACAGATTAGCGGGAGGGCCTATGGCGGGGAGCTGTTTTTT.